This TCR beta chain emerged from a study of T cell responses to AZD1222 COVID-19 vaccine. Concerning this clone itself: The antigen is not known.

This table comes from immunoSEQ multiplex PCR, and its TCRdb copy is limited to in-frame clones, with some not included. The profile shows around 130,000 clones, around 90% of them singletons. This CDR3 comprises 14 residues. CDR1 is GTSNPN and CDR2 is SVGIG in the germline V gene (reference sequence). V shed 4 bases and J shed 4 bases, with 14 bases lying between them. Notes on the study in general: In the spike-specific TCR repertoire, nearly half reportedly target unmutated variant regions. Among those given AZD1222, only 6 or 7 were seropositive at baseline.

The V gene is TRBV30, the J gene TRBJ2-1, with D possibly being TRBD2 (7 bases). This sample comprised peripheral blood, obtained on day 0 of AZD1222 vaccination. This clonotype was obtained from an adult in good health. This CDR3 is CAWKGGHPYNEQFF. The CDR3 nucleotides are TGTGCCTGGAAGGGGGGGCACCCTTACAATGAGCAGTTCTTC.